A single sample is the source of the 25 T cell receptor beta chains below, sequenced in a study of shared clonotypes between healthy human individuals. Assay used: immunoSEQ multiplex PCR; TCRdb lists only in-frame clones, some missing. The table includes about 1,900,000 clones, about 95% detected once. CD8 cells classed as naive were CD45RO-negative and positively selected for CCR7, excluding terminally differentiated effector memory CD45RA+ cells. Input material: naive CD8+ T cells sorted from blood. Receptor source: a man aged 18 to 29 in good health.

The chain joins TRBV29-1 to TRBJ2-7; D is uncertain. This CDR3 contains 13 residues. Per the germline V gene, CDR1 is SQVTM and CDR2 is ANQGSEA. V lost 0 bases and J 2 bases, leaving 8 bases between the germline ends. CDR3 in DNA: TGCAGCGTTGAAGAAGGTTTCCCCTACGAGCAGTACTTC. As protein: CSVEEGFPYEQYF.

The chain links TRBV28 to TRBJ1-2; 7 positions agree with TRBD1. After removal of 6 bases from V and 7 bases from J, the junction contained 11 bases not matched to a gene. The V gene's germline CDR1 is MDHEN and CDR2 SYDVKM. This CDR3 is built from 14 residues. The CDR3 DNA is TGTGCCAGCAGGTACAACAGGGGTAACAGTGGCTACACCTTC. Translation: CASRYNRGNSGYTF.

The J gene is TRBJ1-1, the V gene TRBV6-6; no reliable D call. In germline, CDR1 is MNHNY, CDR2 SVGAGI (reference sequence). The CDR3 totals 12 residues. V was shortened by 6 bases and J by 0 bases, with 5 bases between the two germline ends. This CDR3 reads CASRGMNTEAFF. The CDR3 nucleotides are TGTGCCAGCAGAGGGATGAACACTGAAGCTTTCTTT.

This chain connects TRBV28 to TRBJ2-5; TRBD2 might be the D (6 bases). Deletions cut 1 base from V and 3 bases from J, with 9 bases between. CDR1 MDHEN and CDR2 SYDVKM come from the germline V gene. The CDR3 totals 14 residues. CDR3 region: CASSLSGAEETQYF. The CDR3 DNA reads as TGTGCCAGCAGTTTATCGGGAGCGGAAGAGACCCAGTACTTC.

The chain recombines TRBV2 with TRBJ2-7; tentative D call: TRBD2 (6 bases). The CDR3 covers 16 residues. Trimming removed 1 base at V and 3 bases at J, with 16 bases between. From germline, CDR1 is SNHLY and CDR2 FYNNEI. The CDR3 region is CASSEGGTGVGYEQYF. The CDR3 DNA reads as TGTGCCAGCAGTGAAGGGGGTACGGGGGTTGGCTACGAGCAGTACTTC.

This sequence joins TRBV28 and TRBJ2-7; 7 bases align to TRBD2. In germline, CDR1 is MDHEN, CDR2 SYDVKM. J was trimmed by 1 base and V by 9 bases; bases with no gene match: 6. The CDR3 consists of 13 residues. This chain's CDR3 is CASWGGWSYEQYF. Written as DNA, the CDR3 is TGTGCCAGTTGGGGGGGTTGGTCCTACGAGCAGTACTTC.

As DNA, the CDR3 is TGTGCCAGCAGCTTAGCATGGACGGGAAACACTGAAGCTTTCTTT. It translates to CASSLAWTGNTEAFF. The chain combines TRBV11-2 with TRBJ1-1, with unresolved D. V lost 1 base and J lost 2, with 11 bases in between. Germline V gene lookup returns CDR1 SGHAT and CDR2 FQNNGV. This CDR3 has 15 residues.

Note on this clone: This sample includes further DNA sequences coding for the same CDR3. The chain combines TRBV5-4 with TRBJ2-7, with TRBD1 as a possible D gene (5 bases). CDR1 and CDR2 from the germline V gene are SGHNT and YYREEE (reference sequence). V was clipped by 4 bases and J by 1 base, with 12 bases between them. This CDR3 is built from 14 residues. The CDR3 DNA is TGTGCCAGCAGCCCTACCCAGGGTTCCTACGAGCAGTACTTC. Its protein is CASSPTQGSYEQYF. Using reference TRBV5-4 and TRBJ2-7 for the parts outside the CDR3, the full variable domain is ETGVTQSPTHLIKTRGQQVTLRCSSQSGHNTVSWYQQALGQGPQFIFQYYREEENGRGNFPPRFSGLQFPNYSSELNVNALELDDSALYLCASSPTQGSYEQYFGPGTRLTVT.

This chain uses TRBV10-2 with TRBJ2-7, with D possibly TRBD2 on 5 matching bases. The CDR3 totals 15 residues. Trimming removed 0 bases at V and 2 bases at J, with 11 bases between. CDR1 is WSHSY, CDR2 SAAADI, per germline. The CDR3 region has the DNA TGCGCCAGCAGTGAGTCGGCTGGGAGCCCCTACGAGCAGTACTTC. Amino acids: CASSESAGSPYEQYF.

In the case of this clone: This sample also contains other DNA sequences that code for the same CDR3. The chain uses TRBV12-5 and TRBJ2-7; no firm D call. V shed 3 bases and J shed 0 bases, with 6 bases lying between them. Per germline, CDR1 LGHNT and CDR2 FRNRAP. This CDR3 contains 13 residues. CDR3 DNA: TGTGCTAGTGGTTTAGGTACCTCCTACGAGCAGTACTTC. Amino acids: CASGLGTSYEQYF.

V usage is TRBV5-4 and J usage is TRBJ1-1; D may be TRBD1 (5 bases). This CDR3 comprises 11 residues. The germline V and J ends were trimmed by 3 bases and 8 bases, with 8 bases remaining between them. In germline, CDR1 is SGHNT, CDR2 YYREEE (reference sequence). The CDR3 sequence is CASSSGLEAFF. CDR3 sequence (DNA): TGTGCCAGCAGCTCGGGACTAGAAGCTTTCTTT.

The V call is TRBV6-6, the J call TRBJ1-1, with 8 bases that match TRBD1. The CDR3 contains 16 residues. Germline trimming cut 2 bases from V and 4 bases from J; bases unmatched to any gene: 9. CDR1 and CDR2 from the germline V gene are MNHNY and SVGAGI (reference sequence). The CDR3 reads CASSYVVGQGGTEAFF. Written as DNA, the CDR3 is TGTGCCAGCAGTTACGTAGTTGGACAGGGCGGCACTGAAGCTTTCTTT.

In DNA form, the CDR3 reads TGTGCCAGCAGCTCCGACGGTGCCAAAAACATTCAGTACTTC. It codes for CASSSDGAKNIQYF. The chain has TRBV5-6 and TRBJ2-4; no firm D call. The CDR3 extends over 14 amino acids. Germline V gene sequence: CDR1 SGHDT, CDR2 YYEEEE. Trimming took off 3 bases at V and 1 base at J, with 8 bases between the two ends.

The chain has TRBV10-1 and TRBJ1-1; D remains ambiguous. Trimming removed 6 bases at V and 0 bases at J, with 5 bases between. The CDR3 consists of 12 residues. Germline lookup yields CDR1 WNHNN and CDR2 SYGVQD (reference sequence). The CDR3 region has the DNA TGCGCCAGCAGCGACATGAACACTGAAGCTTTCTTT. Its translation: CASSDMNTEAFF.

The chain is built from TRBV9 and TRBJ2-1; TRBD1 might be the D (6 bases). The CDR3 is 11 amino acids. CDR1 and CDR2 from the germline V gene are SGDLS and YYNGEE. Trimming removed 3 bases at V and 9 bases at J, with 7 bases between. CDR3 nucleotide sequence: TGTGCCAGCAGCGAAGGGGGTGAGCAGTTCTTC. Encoded protein: CASSEGGEQFF.

V gene TRBV4-2 combines with J gene TRBJ1-1; D gene unclear. Germline CDR1 LGHNA, CDR2 YNFKEQ. Trimming stripped 1 base from V and 4 bases from J, with 7 bases between. The CDR3 is 13 residues long. The CDR3 bases are TGTGCCAGCAGCCAAGTCTTTTCCACTGAAGCTTTCTTT. Protein sequence: CASSQVFSTEAFF.

This clone was counted a single time. This rearrangement joins TRBV6-5 to TRBJ1-4; 7 bases line up with TRBD1. The CDR3 spans 16 residues. V shed 0 bases and J 4 bases; nucleotides not matched to a gene: 5. CDR1 MNHEY and CDR2 SVGAGI come from the germline V gene. CDR3 sequence reads: CASSYSPGQINEKLFF. Written as DNA, the CDR3 is TGTGCCAGCAGTTACTCACCGGGACAGATTAATGAAAAACTGTTTTTT.

This rearrangement joins TRBV2 to TRBJ1-1; 7 bases align to TRBD1. The length of the CDR3 is 17 residues. V lost 1 base and J lost 0; bases outside the gene matches: 8. In germline, CDR1 is SNHLY, CDR2 FYNNEI. CDR3 residues: CASSEGEGASLNTEAFF. DNA for the CDR3: TGTGCCAGCAGTGAAGGTGAGGGGGCAAGTTTGAACACTGAAGCTTTCTTT.

The V call is TRBV27, the J call TRBJ2-7; D is ambiguous. The V and J ends lost 2 bases and 6 bases respectively, with 14 bases between them. This CDR3 has 14 residues. Germline CDR1 reads MNHEY; CDR2 reads SMNVEV (reference sequence). The CDR3 protein is CASSLVGGPSEQYF. The CDR3 region has the DNA TGTGCCAGCAGTTTAGTGGGTGGGCCCTCCGAGCAGTACTTC.

The chain is built from TRBV19 and TRBJ1-6; D is undetermined. Trimming left V 3 bases short and J 0 bases short, with 6 bases between. Germline assignment: CDR1 LNHDA and CDR2 SQIVND (reference sequence). This CDR3 spans 15 amino acids. As DNA, the CDR3 is TGTGCCAGTAGTATTGCTAGCTCCTATAATTCACCCCTCCACTTT. The encoded protein is CASSIASSYNSPLHF.

The rearrangement links TRBV25-1 to TRBJ2-2; D gene uncertain. The V gene lost 1 base and the J gene lost 2 bases, with 11 bases spanning the gap. The CDR3 runs to 16 residues. Germline assignment: CDR1 MGHDK and CDR2 SYGVNS. The CDR3 loop reads CASSEFMAGNTGELFF. Here the CDR3 DNA reads TGTGCCAGCAGTGAATTTATGGCAGGCAACACCGGGGAGCTGTTTTTT.

A note on this clone: Other DNA sequences in this sample translate to the same CDR3. V and J are TRBV4-1 and TRBJ2-2; the D is unclear. The CDR3 loop spans 11 amino acids. Trimming removed 4 bases at V and 7 bases at J, with 4 bases between. The germline V gene encodes CDR1 MGHRA and CDR2 YSYEKL. CDR3 residues: CASSRGGELFF. Here the CDR3 DNA reads TGCGCCAGCAGCCGAGGCGGGGAGCTGTTTTTT.

Concerning this clone: This same CDR3 is encoded by further DNA sequences in the sample. The chain recombines TRBV5-6 with TRBJ2-3; a weak D match, TRBD2 (5 bases). Germline CDR1 SGHDT, CDR2 YYEEEE. There are 13 residues in the CDR3. V lost 0 bases to trimming and J lost 5 bases, with 7 bases between them. The CDR3 coding sequence is TGTGCCAGCAGCTTGGGAGAGGGAGATACGCAGTATTTT. Protein: CASSLGEGDTQYF.

The V call is TRBV5-1, the J call TRBJ2-7, with 9 nucleotides matching TRBD1. V dropped 4 bases and J dropped 4; count of bases not matched to a gene: 9. The CDR3 spans 15 residues. CDR1 is SGHRS, CDR2 YFSETQ, per germline. DNA for the CDR3: TGCGCCAGCAGCGCCGGGACAGGGAGCGGGTACGAGCAGTACTTC. This sequence encodes CASSAGTGSGYEQYF. Combining the CDR3 with reference TRBV5-1 and TRBJ2-7 gives the whole variable domain KAGVTQTPRYLIKTRGQQVTLSCSPISGHRSVSWYQQTPGQGLQFLFEYFSETQRNKGNFPGRFSGRQFSNSRSEMNVSTLELGDSALYLCASSAGTGSGYEQYFGPGTRLTVT.

The chain combines TRBV2 with TRBJ2-7; 9 nucleotides line up with TRBD1. Germline V gene lookup returns CDR1 SNHLY and CDR2 FYNNEI. CDR3 size: 14 residues. Trimming took 6 bases from V and 6 from J; bases not matched to a gene: 9. The CDR3 DNA reads as TGTGCCAGCAGGTCCGAGACAGGGGGTCCCGAGCAGTACTTC. This sequence encodes CASRSETGGPEQYF.